A single sample gave rise to the 27 T cell receptor beta chains below, sequenced in a study of OX40 agonist ivuxolimab in advanced cancers. Sequencing was performed with immunoSEQ multiplex PCR; in TCRdb, only in-frame clones are kept and a portion is missing. The table has 60,000 to 75,000 clones, roughly 84% seen once. The material was CD4+ or CD8+ T cells sorted from blood, obtained in a trial of the OX40 agonist ivuxolimab. These TCRs come from an adult with an advanced solid tumor such as melanoma, head and neck, liver or kidney cancer.

The chain has TRBV5-4 and TRBJ1-3; no definite D call. V was shortened by 0 bases and J by 5 bases, with 9 bases between the two germline ends. The CDR3 has 14 amino acids. Looked up from germline, CDR1 is SGHNT and CDR2 is YYREEE (reference sequence). The CDR3 reads CASSLEQPRNTIYF. The CDR3, as DNA: TGTGCCAGCAGCTTGGAACAACCTCGAAACACCATATATTTT.

The CDR3 is CASSLGTTNTEAFF. CDR3 DNA: TGTGCCAGCAGCTTAGGGACAACGAACACTGAAGCTTTCTTT. This chain connects TRBV7-9 to TRBJ1-1, with a weak D call TRBD1 (5 bases). From germline, CDR1 is SEHNR and CDR2 FQNEAQ (reference sequence). This CDR3 region has 14 residues. V lost 1 base to trimming and J lost 1 base, with 7 bases between them.

This chain links TRBV7-3 with TRBJ2-7; tentatively, D is TRBD1 or TRBD2 (5 bases each). V lost 2 bases and J lost 3, with 8 bases in between. Germline CDR1 SGHTA, CDR2 FQGTGA. The CDR3 runs to 13 residues. The CDR3 coding sequence is TGTGCCAGCAGCTTAGGGACCGGCTACGAGCAGTACTTC. It yields the protein CASSLGTGYEQYF.

The chain joins TRBV10-3 to TRBJ1-4, with D possibly TRBD1 on 6 matching bases. The CDR3 sequence is 13 residues long. The V and J ends lost 8 bases and 2 bases respectively, with 9 bases between them. Germline-derived CDR1 and CDR2 are ENHRY and SYGVKD. CDR3 coding DNA: TGTGCCATCGGGCAGGGGACTAATGAAAAACTGTTTTTT. This sequence encodes CAIGQGTNEKLFF.

The chain recombines TRBV2 with TRBJ1-2; possible D gene TRBD1, 6 bases. Per the germline V gene, CDR1 is SNHLY and CDR2 is FYNNEI. CDR3 length equals 14 residues. The V end was cut by 5 bases, the J end by 7 bases, with 17 bases between. CDR3 nucleotides: TGTGCCAGCAGTCCGACTTCCACAGGGTCTGGCTACACCTTC. Protein: CASSPTSTGSGYTF.

This rearrangement joins TRBV10-3 to TRBJ2-7; TRBD2 aligns across 12 bases. Germline CDR1 is ENHRY and CDR2 is SYGVKD. The CDR3 covers 14 residues. The junction had 5 bases not matched to a gene; V was cut back by 4 bases and J by 7 bases. CDR3 DNA: TGTGCCATCAGTGGACTAGCGGGAGACGGTGAGCAGTACTTC. Its protein product is CAISGLAGDGEQYF.

V and J are TRBV27 and TRBJ2-7; weak D call: TRBD1 (6 bases). Germline V gene data show CDR1 as MNHEY and CDR2 as SMNVEV (reference sequence). The CDR3 has 14 residues. The V end lost 3 bases, the J end lost 3 bases, and 12 bases lay between the germline ends. CDR3 sequence (DNA): TGTGCCAGCAGTTTCCAGGGGCCGAACTACGAGCAGTACTTC. This translates into CASSFQGPNYEQYF.

This chain connects TRBV5-1 to TRBJ2-2, with D hard to call. V dropped 0 bases and J dropped 3 bases, with 12 bases sitting between them. CDR1 and CDR2 from the germline V gene are SGHRS and YFSETQ. The CDR3 is 16 amino acids. CDR3 sequence reads: CASSLVPGSDTGELFF. DNA of the CDR3: TGCGCCAGCAGCTTGGTTCCCGGGTCGGACACCGGGGAGCTGTTTTTT. Full variable domain (rest looked up from reference TRBV5-1 and TRBJ2-2): KAGVTQTPRYLIKTRGQQVTLSCSPISGHRSVSWYQQTPGQGLQFLFEYFSETQRNKGNFPGRFSGRQFSNSRSEMNVSTLELGDSALYLCASSLVPGSDTGELFFGEGSRLTVL.

The genes are TRBV29-1 and TRBJ2-7; D may match TRBD1 or TRBD2 (5 bases each). Trimming removed 6 bases from V and 6 bases from J, with 15 bases in between. Germline V gives CDR1 SQVTM, CDR2 ANQGSEA. The CDR3 is 12 residues long. CDR3 coding DNA: TGCAGCGTAAACCCCCAGGGACGCGAGCAGTACTTC. This codes for CSVNPQGREQYF.

This sequence joins TRBV18 and TRBJ1-2; 8 positions match TRBD1. CDR1 is KGHSH, CDR2 LQKENI, per germline. Germline trimming cut 1 base from V and 4 bases from J; bases unmatched to any gene: 11. The CDR3 consists of 17 residues. The CDR3 region is CASSPRLAGGGSYGYTF. CDR3 DNA: TGTGCCAGCTCACCACGGCTTGCAGGGGGCGGTTCCTATGGCTACACCTTC.

This clone was picked up one time. The chain links TRBV2 to TRBJ2-1; D possibly uses TRBD1 or TRBD2 (5 bases each). Germline V CDR1 and CDR2: SNHLY, FYNNEI. Trimming removed 8 bases at V and 1 base at J, with 9 bases between. The CDR3 extends over 13 amino acids. This chain's CDR3 is CASGDGSYNEQFF. In DNA, the CDR3 is TGTGCCAGCGGGGACGGATCCTACAATGAGCAGTTCTTC.

This clone was detected only a few times. The chain is built from TRBV19 and TRBJ2-2; TRBD2 agrees at 9 bases. The CDR3 totals 15 residues. CDR1 and CDR2 from the germline V gene are LNHDA and SQIVND (reference sequence). J was trimmed by 5 bases and V by 4 bases; bases with no gene match: 5. The CDR3, as DNA: TGTGCCAGTAGTAGGGCGGGAGGGGATACCGGGGAGCTGTTTTTT. It codes for CASSRAGGDTGELFF.

This chain uses TRBV19 with TRBJ2-1; D is perhaps TRBD1 (6 bases). Trimming pared 0 bases from V and 8 bases from J, leaving 29 bases between. CDR3 length: 20 amino acids. Germline CDR1 and CDR2: LNHDA and SQIVND (reference sequence). For the CDR3, the DNA is TGTGCCAGTAGTATAGATGTGTTATTCAGGGGCCCGGGGTATGGCGATGAGCAGTTCTTC. Residues: CASSIDVLFRGPGYGDEQFF.

The rearrangement links TRBV19 to TRBJ1-1, with 8 bases identical to TRBD1. V lost 7 bases, J lost 1 base, and 8 bases stayed unmatched. The CDR3 totals 15 residues. In germline, CDR1 is LNHDA, CDR2 SQIVND (reference sequence). The CDR3 protein is CASTTTGVRNTEAFF. The CDR3 coding sequence is TGTGCCAGTACTACGACAGGGGTGAGGAACACTGAAGCTTTCTTT.

The chain combines TRBV27 with TRBJ2-3; no clear D gene. The CDR3 has 11 amino acids. Germline CDR1 reads MNHEY; CDR2 reads SMNVEV (reference sequence). V gave up 10 bases and J gave up 4 bases, with 9 bases separating them. Here the CDR3 reads CATTSADTQYF. CDR3 nucleotide sequence: TGTGCCACTACGTCAGCAGATACGCAGTATTTT.

This clone was found once. The chain has TRBV27 and TRBJ1-1; D unclear. The V gene lost 2 bases and the J gene lost 1 base, with 8 bases spanning the gap. The CDR3 runs 14 residues. The V gene's germline CDR1 is MNHEY and CDR2 SMNVEV (reference sequence). The CDR3 region is CASSLQVANTEAFF. In nucleotides, the CDR3 is TGTGCCAGCAGTTTACAGGTGGCGAACACTGAAGCTTTCTTT.

In its sample, this clone was seen a few times. V gene TRBV28 combines with J gene TRBJ1-2; D unclear. The CDR3 has 11 amino acids. V lost 5 bases, J lost 2 bases, and 3 bases lay in between. Per the germline V gene, CDR1 is MDHEN and CDR2 is SYDVKM. CDR3 nucleotide sequence: TGTGCCAGCAGTCCGAACTATGGCTACACCTTC. Translated: CASSPNYGYTF.

V is TRBV4-1 and J is TRBJ2-3; tentatively, D is TRBD2 (6 bases). The CDR3 sequence is 19 residues long. Germline CDR1 and CDR2: MGHRA and YSYEKL. The V gene lost 0 bases and the J gene lost 6 bases, with 25 bases spanning the gap. CDR3 sequence: CASSQENSLRWASADTQYF. The CDR3 nucleotides read TGCGCCAGCAGCCAAGAAAATAGCTTACGGTGGGCTAGCGCGGATACGCAGTATTTT.

The chain joins TRBV27 to TRBJ2-1; 10 nucleotides align to TRBD1. Germline CDR1 is MNHEY and CDR2 is SMNVEV (reference sequence). V shed 4 bases and J 7 bases; nucleotides not matched to a gene: 7. The CDR3 runs 15 residues. Written as DNA, the CDR3 is TGTGCCAGCAGTTCCTGGGGACAGGGGTGGAATGAGCAGTTCTTC. It encodes CASSSWGQGWNEQFF.

This sequence joins TRBV4-2 and TRBJ2-3; D possibly corresponds to TRBD2 (6 bases). In germline, CDR1 is LGHNA, CDR2 YNFKEQ. The CDR3 covers 17 residues. With 3 bases removed from V and 0 bases from J, the gap between germline ends came to 16 bases. CDR3 sequence: CASSHQASGTSTDTQYF. For the CDR3, the DNA is TGTGCCAGCAGCCATCAAGCCTCCGGGACTAGCACAGATACGCAGTATTTT.

J is TRBJ2-1 and V is TRBV11-3; possibly TRBD2 for D (6 bases). V lost 5 bases to trimming and J lost 8 bases, with 10 bases between them. In germline, CDR1 is SGHNT, CDR2 YENEEA. The CDR3 is made up of 12 amino acids. The CDR3 sequence is CASSPEGDEQFF. In DNA form, the CDR3 reads TGTGCCAGCAGCCCGGAGGGCGATGAGCAGTTCTTC.

The V and J genes are TRBV9 and TRBJ2-7; D is unclear. V was shortened by 2 bases and J by 0 bases, with 9 bases between the two germline ends. CDR3 length: 14 amino acids. CDR1 and CDR2 (germline): SGDLS, YYNGEE. The DNA for the CDR3 is TGTGCCAGCAGCGTCGGGCGGACCTCCTACGAGCAGTACTTC. Protein product: CASSVGRTSYEQYF.

The rearrangement uses TRBV27 and TRBJ1-2; 7 bases are a match to TRBD1. CDR3 size: 16 residues. V trimming: 2 bases; J trimming: 0 bases; junction bases outside the gene matches: 6. Germline V gene data show CDR1 as MNHEY and CDR2 as SMNVEV (reference sequence). Here the CDR3 reads CASSLQGGKANYGYTF. The CDR3 nucleotides read TGTGCCAGCAGTTTACAGGGGGGCAAAGCTAACTATGGCTACACCTTC.

This rearrangement joins TRBV11-2 to TRBJ2-3; 11 positions match TRBD1. The CDR3 loop spans 16 amino acids. Germline V CDR1 and CDR2: SGHAT, FQNNGV. Trimming removed 6 bases from V and 5 bases from J; junction bases left unmatched: 10. The CDR3 is CASSRTDRGRGDTQYF. DNA of the CDR3: TGTGCCAGCAGTCGGACGGACAGGGGGCGAGGAGATACGCAGTATTTT.

The chain couples TRBV15 to TRBJ1-4; D remains unclear. Germline V gene lookup returns CDR1 LNHNV and CDR2 YYDKDF (reference sequence). This CDR3 contains 12 residues. The V end was cut by 0 bases, the J end by 7 bases, with 3 bases between. The CDR3, as DNA: TGTGCCACCAGCAGAGACCCTGAAAAACTGTTTTTT. Translation gives CATSRDPEKLFF.

The gene calls are TRBV18 and TRBJ2-1; D is possibly TRBD2 (5 bases). Germline loops: CDR1 KGHSH, CDR2 LQKENI. Trimming shortened V by 4 bases and J by 4 bases, and 14 bases separated the two germline ends. The CDR3 runs 15 residues. CDR3 loop: CASSRVDLRYNEQFF. The CDR3, as DNA: TGTGCCAGCTCACGGGTGGACTTAAGATACAATGAGCAGTTCTTC.

This clone was detected only once. A much larger clone is a single base away; this may be a read error. The gene calls are TRBV28 and TRBJ1-2, with D possibly TRBD1 on 5 matching bases. The V gene's germline CDR1 is MDHEN and CDR2 SYDVKM. The germline V and J ends were trimmed by 5 bases and 12 bases, with 25 bases remaining between them. This CDR3 is built from 15 residues. The CDR3 DNA reads TGTGCCAGCAGTATAGGCGGGACTCCCTCAAGGGGCCACACCTTC. It translates to CASSIGGTPSRGHTF.